This T cell receptor (beta chain) was identified in a study of T-cell reconstitution after alpha-beta-depleted transplantation in children. V gave up 1 base and J gave up 3 bases, with 7 bases separating them. The CDR3 has 13 residues. Points on this clonotype: Its matching antigen is unknown.

A library of TCRbeta sequences, prepared with unique molecular identifiers, was generated. MiXCR was run by TCRdb on the PCR reads, yielding one entry per CDR3 protein. The data contain fewer than 85,000 distinct CDR3 sequences, 11% to 15% of them singletons. Study findings and constraints: A year post-transplant, T-cell counts and diversity derived mostly from newly produced T cells. From surviving recipient T cells and thymic progenitors came the high day-60 TCRbeta diversity observed in some patients. Reported findings indicate that, about two months after transplant, alpha-beta T cells came from several hundred expanded clones, which were derived from non-depleted graft cells.

Sequenced material: PBMCs, mostly from graft donor cells, taken 180 days after TCRalphabeta/CD19-depleted stem cell transplant. The J gene is TRBJ2-7, the V gene TRBV12-3 or TRBV12-4, with D unresolved. The origin of this receptor is a male patient aged 2-15 years who had a stem cell transplant for acute lymphoblastic leukemia, so the T cells may come from the graft donor. This chain's CDR3 is CASSLEQSYEQYF. In DNA, the CDR3 is TGTGCCAGCAGTTTAGAACAGAGCTACGAGCAGTACTTC.